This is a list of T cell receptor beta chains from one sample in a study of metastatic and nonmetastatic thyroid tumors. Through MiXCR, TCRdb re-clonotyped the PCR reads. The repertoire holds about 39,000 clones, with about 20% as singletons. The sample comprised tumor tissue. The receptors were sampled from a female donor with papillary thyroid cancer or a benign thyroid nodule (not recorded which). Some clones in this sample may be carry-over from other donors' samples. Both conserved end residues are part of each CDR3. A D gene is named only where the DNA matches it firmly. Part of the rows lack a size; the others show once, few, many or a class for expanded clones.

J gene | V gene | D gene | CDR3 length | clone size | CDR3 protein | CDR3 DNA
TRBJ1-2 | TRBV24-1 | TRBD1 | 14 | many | CATSDLDRDYGYTF | TGTGCCACCAGTGATTTGGACAGGGACTATGGCTACACCTTC
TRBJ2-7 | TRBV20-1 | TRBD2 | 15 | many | CSAGGGGLAGREQYF | TGCAGTGCCGGAGGGGGGGGACTAGCGGGACGGGAGCAGTACTTC
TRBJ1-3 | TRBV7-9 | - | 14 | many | CASSTGVSGNTIYF | TGTGCCAGCAGCACCGGGGTCTCTGGAAACACCATATATTTT
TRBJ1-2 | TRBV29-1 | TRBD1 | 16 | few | CSCRVPWTGGDYGYTF | TGCAGCTGCCGAGTCCCCTGGACAGGCGGCGACTATGGCTACACCTTC
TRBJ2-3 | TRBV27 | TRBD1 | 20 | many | CASSFFSQLRGTGGRDTQYF | TGTGCCAGCAGTTTTTTTTCCCAGCTACGCGGGACAGGGGGCAGAGATACGCAGTATTTT
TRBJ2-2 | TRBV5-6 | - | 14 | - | CASSPRTGTGELFF | TGTGCCAGCAGCCCCCGGACGGGCACCGGGGAGCTGTTTTTT
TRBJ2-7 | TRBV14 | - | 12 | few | CASSPRPYEQYF | TGTGCCAGCAGCCCCCGACCCTACGAGCAGTACTTC
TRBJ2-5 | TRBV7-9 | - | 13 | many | CASSLGKGETQYF | TGTGCCAGCAGCTTAGGGAAGGGAGAGACCCAGTACTTC
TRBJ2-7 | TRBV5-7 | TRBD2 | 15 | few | CASSYWTSGTYEQYF | TGTGCCAGCAGCTACTGGACTAGCGGAACCTACGAGCAGTACTTC
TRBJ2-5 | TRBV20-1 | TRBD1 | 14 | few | CSASQTGGRETQYF | TGCAGTGCTAGCCAGACAGGGGGCCGAGAGACCCAGTACTTC
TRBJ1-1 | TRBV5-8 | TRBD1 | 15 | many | CASSGGTGVNTEAFF | TGTGCCAGCAGCGGGGGGACAGGCGTGAACACTGAAGCTTTCTTT
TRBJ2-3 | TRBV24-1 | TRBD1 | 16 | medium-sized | CATSDPRQGRTDTQYF | TGTGCCACCAGTGACCCAAGACAGGGACGCACAGATACGCAGTATTTT
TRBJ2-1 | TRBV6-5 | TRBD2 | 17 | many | CASSSGSSGITYNEQFF | TGTGCCAGCAGTTCCGGTTCTAGCGGTATAACCTACAATGAGCAGTTCTTC
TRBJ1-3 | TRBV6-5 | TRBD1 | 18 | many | CASSYSGQGGASGNTIYF | TGTGCCAGCAGTTACTCGGGGCAGGGGGGAGCCTCTGGAAACACCATATATTTT
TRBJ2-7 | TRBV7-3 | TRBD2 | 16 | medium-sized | CASSPEGGVMSYEQYF | TGTGCCAGCAGCCCAGAGGGAGGGGTAATGTCCTACGAGCAGTACTTC
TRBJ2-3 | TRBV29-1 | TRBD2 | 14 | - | CSGCRRGKTDTQYF | TGCAGCGGGTGTCGGCGGGGGAAAACAGATACGCAGTATTTT
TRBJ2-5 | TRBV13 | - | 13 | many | CASSLLTTETQYF | TGTGCCAGCAGCCTCCTCACCACCGAGACCCAGTACTTC
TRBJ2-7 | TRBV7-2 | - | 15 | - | CASSQLGGDAYEQYF | TGTGCCAGCAGCCAACTAGGGGGGGACGCCTACGAGCAGTACTTC
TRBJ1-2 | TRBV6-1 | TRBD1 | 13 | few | CASSETGDYCYTF | TGCGCCAGCAGTGAGACAGGGGACTATTGCTACACCTTC
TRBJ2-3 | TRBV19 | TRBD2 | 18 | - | CASSMDYSGSRSTDTQYF | TGTGCCAGTAGTATGGATTATAGCGGGAGTAGGAGCACAGATACGCAGTATTTT
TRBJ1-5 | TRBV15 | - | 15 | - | CATSRDQGGDQPQHF | TGTGCCACCAGCAGAGACCAAGGGGGAGACCAGCCCCAGCATTTT
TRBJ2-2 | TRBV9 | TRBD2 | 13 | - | CASSPTSGGELLF | TGTGCCAGCAGCCCAACTAGCGGCGGGGAGCTGCTTTTT
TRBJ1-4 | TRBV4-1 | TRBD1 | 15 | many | CASSKSGGQEEKLFF | TGCGCCAGCAGCAAATCAGGGGGCCAGGAGGAAAAACTGTTTTTT